The rows below give T cell receptor beta chains drawn from one sample of a study of beta chain features in type 1 diabetes. Clones were read by immunoSEQ multiplex PCR, and TCRdb kept only the in-frame ones, dropping some. The table shows under 900,000 clones, with roughly a sixth occurring only once. Sample: naive CD4+ T cells from blood. The receptors stem from a woman aged 18-29 years in good health. The CDR3 runs from the conserved cysteine through the conserved F or W. D genes are given only for firm matches. A row's size may be missing; if present it is once, few, many or a size class.

d_call: TRBD2
v_call: TRBV10-3
clone_size: few
j_call: TRBJ2-5
cdr3_nt: TGTGCCACTCGCGGACTAGCGGGAGAGACCCAGTACTTC
cdr3_aa: CATRGLAGETQYF

d_call: TRBD1
v_call: TRBV4-2
clone_size: NA
j_call: TRBJ2-2
cdr3_nt: TGTGCCAGCAGCTTAGGACAGGGAGAGAACACCGGGGAGCTGTTTTTT
cdr3_aa: CASSLGQGENTGELFF

d_call: NA
v_call: TRBV6-6
clone_size: NA
j_call: TRBJ1-5
cdr3_nt: TGTGCCAGCAGTACCCCGAATTATCAGCCCCAGCATTTT
cdr3_aa: CASSTPNYQPQHF

d_call: NA
v_call: TRBV19
clone_size: NA
j_call: TRBJ2-1
cdr3_nt: TGTGCCAGTACTCGGGGAAACAATGAGCAGTTCTTC
cdr3_aa: CASTRGNNEQFF

d_call: TRBD2
v_call: TRBV18
clone_size: NA
j_call: TRBJ2-3
cdr3_nt: TGTGCCAGCTCACCATGGGGGGGAACGACAGATACGCAGTATTTT
cdr3_aa: CASSPWGGTTDTQYF

d_call: NA
v_call: TRBV10-3
clone_size: few
j_call: TRBJ2-1
cdr3_nt: TGTGCCAGCAGTTACTCTGGGACACCCAACTACAATGAGCAGTTCTTC
cdr3_aa: CASSYSGTPNYNEQFF

d_call: NA
v_call: TRBV7-3
clone_size: NA
j_call: TRBJ2-2
cdr3_nt: TGTGCCAGCAGCAGGGACCCCCCTGGGAACACCGGGGAGCTGTTTTTT
cdr3_aa: CASSRDPPGNTGELFF

d_call: NA
v_call: TRBV18
clone_size: few
j_call: TRBJ2-1
cdr3_nt: TGTGCCAGCTCCCCGAGGGAGGATGAGCAGTTCTTC
cdr3_aa: CASSPREDEQFF

d_call: TRBD1
v_call: TRBV5-1
clone_size: NA
j_call: TRBJ2-2
cdr3_nt: TGCGCCAGCAGCGCGAGACAGGGGGCGAAGTACGGCGGGGAGCTGTTTTTT
cdr3_aa: CASSARQGAKYGGELFF

d_call: TRBD2
v_call: TRBV10-3
clone_size: few
j_call: TRBJ2-4
cdr3_nt: TGTGCCATCAGTGAATCAGCGGGAGTTGGCAAAAACATTCAGTACTTC
cdr3_aa: CAISESAGVGKNIQYF

d_call: NA
v_call: TRBV27
clone_size: NA
j_call: TRBJ2-7
cdr3_nt: TGTGCCAGCAGTTTAAGGGCTGGGAGCTCCTACGAGCAGTACTTC
cdr3_aa: CASSLRAGSSYEQYF

d_call: NA
v_call: TRBV7-9
clone_size: once
j_call: TRBJ2-7
cdr3_nt: TGTGCCAGCAGCCAAGAAGCGCGTTCAGGGCGCGTTTACGAGCAGTACTTC
cdr3_aa: CASSQEARSGRVYEQYF

d_call: TRBD2
v_call: TRBV7-9
clone_size: few
j_call: TRBJ2-2
cdr3_nt: TGTGCCAGCAGCTTTACCGGGACTACACAGGCTACCGGGGAGCTGTTTTTT
cdr3_aa: CASSFTGTTQATGELFF

d_call: TRBD2
v_call: TRBV28
clone_size: NA
j_call: TRBJ2-5
cdr3_nt: TGTGCCAGCAGACCTGGGGGTGGTGGCGGGAGGGCCAAAGAGACCCAGTACTTC
cdr3_aa: CASRPGGGGGRAKETQYF

d_call: NA
v_call: TRBV2
clone_size: few
j_call: TRBJ1-1
cdr3_nt: TGTGCCAGCAGTGAGGGGGTAAGCACTGAAGCTTTCTTT
cdr3_aa: CASSEGVSTEAFF

d_call: NA
v_call: TRBV7-2
clone_size: few
j_call: TRBJ2-5
cdr3_nt: TGTGCCAGCAGCTTAAAGGCTAGGGGGACCCAGTACTTC
cdr3_aa: CASSLKARGTQYF

d_call: TRBD1
v_call: TRBV7-3
clone_size: NA
j_call: TRBJ2-1
cdr3_nt: TGTGCCAGCAGCTTAATCGGGGACAGGGGTTTCGATGAGCAGTTCTTC
cdr3_aa: CASSLIGDRGFDEQFF

d_call: NA
v_call: TRBV9
clone_size: few
j_call: TRBJ2-1
cdr3_nt: TGTGCCAGCAGCGTAAGTCGAACGGGGAGCTCCTACAATGAGCAGTTCTTC
cdr3_aa: CASSVSRTGSSYNEQFF

d_call: TRBD2
v_call: TRBV5-4
clone_size: NA
j_call: TRBJ2-1
cdr3_nt: TGTGCCAGCAGCTCCTTAGCGGGAGGGCTCAATGAGCAGTTCTTC
cdr3_aa: CASSSLAGGLNEQFF

d_call: TRBD1
v_call: TRBV5-1
clone_size: few
j_call: TRBJ1-3
cdr3_nt: TGCGCCAGCAGCTTACGACAGGGGGGATCTGGAAACACCATATATTTT
cdr3_aa: CASSLRQGGSGNTIYF

d_call: TRBD2
v_call: TRBV29-1
clone_size: few
j_call: TRBJ2-1
cdr3_nt: TGCAGCGTCAAAATGGGACTAGCGACCGATGAGCAGTTCTTC
cdr3_aa: CSVKMGLATDEQFF

d_call: NA
v_call: TRBV29-1
clone_size: few
j_call: TRBJ2-7
cdr3_nt: TGCAGCGTTGGAAATGGTGGTTCGGGCGAGCAGTACTTC
cdr3_aa: CSVGNGGSGEQYF

d_call: TRBD1
v_call: TRBV18
clone_size: few
j_call: TRBJ1-1
cdr3_nt: TGTGCCAGCTCATTGTATGACAGGGCGTTCAACACTGAAGCTTTCTTT
cdr3_aa: CASSLYDRAFNTEAFF

d_call: NA
v_call: TRBV10-3
clone_size: once
j_call: TRBJ2-7
cdr3_nt: TGTGCCATCAGTGTGGTAGGGGGTCTCTCTTACGAGCAGTACTTC
cdr3_aa: CAISVVGGLSYEQYF

d_call: NA
v_call: TRBV7-9
clone_size: NA
j_call: TRBJ2-3
cdr3_nt: TGTGCCAGCAGCCCAAGGGTTAGCACAGATACGCAGTATTTT
cdr3_aa: CASSPRVSTDTQYF

d_call: TRBD2
v_call: TRBV13
clone_size: NA
j_call: TRBJ2-1
cdr3_nt: TGTGCCAGCAGCTTATCTCTCGGGAGGGCCGTGTACAATGAGCAGTTCTTC
cdr3_aa: CASSLSLGRAVYNEQFF

d_call: NA
v_call: TRBV7-2
clone_size: NA
j_call: TRBJ1-4
cdr3_nt: TGTGCCAGCAGCTTAGTGGCCCCCGGAAGGGGAGAAGAAAAACTGTTTTTT
cdr3_aa: CASSLVAPGRGEEKLFF

d_call: NA
v_call: TRBV18
clone_size: NA
j_call: TRBJ1-1
cdr3_nt: TGTGCCAGCTCACCACAGGTCCACAAGATGAACACTGAAGCTTTCTTT
cdr3_aa: CASSPQVHKMNTEAFF

d_call: TRBD1
v_call: TRBV7-2
clone_size: NA
j_call: TRBJ2-3
cdr3_nt: TGTGCCAGCAGCTTAGGCACAGGGGTGGATACGCAGTATTTT
cdr3_aa: CASSLGTGVDTQYF

d_call: NA
v_call: TRBV7-9
clone_size: NA
j_call: TRBJ1-1
cdr3_nt: TGTGCCAGCAGCCCAGGACAGTTTTATGACACTGAAGCTTTCTTT
cdr3_aa: CASSPGQFYDTEAFF

d_call: NA
v_call: TRBV28
clone_size: few
j_call: TRBJ2-3
cdr3_nt: TGTGCCAGCAGTGCCGGCTCAGATACGCAGTATTTT
cdr3_aa: CASSAGSDTQYF

d_call: TRBD1
v_call: TRBV28
clone_size: NA
j_call: TRBJ1-4
cdr3_nt: TGTGCCAGCACCCTACAGGGGAGGATAGAAAAACTGTTTTTT
cdr3_aa: CASTLQGRIEKLFF

d_call: TRBD2
v_call: TRBV6-5
clone_size: few
j_call: TRBJ2-7
cdr3_nt: TGTGCCAGCAGGGGGGTTGGGAGGGCCTACGAGCAGTACTTC
cdr3_aa: CASRGVGRAYEQYF

d_call: NA
v_call: TRBV9
clone_size: few
j_call: TRBJ2-1
cdr3_nt: TGTGCCAGCAGCGTAGGATTCGGGAATGGGAATGAGCAGTTCTTC
cdr3_aa: CASSVGFGNGNEQFF

d_call: NA
v_call: TRBV29-1
clone_size: few
j_call: TRBJ2-1
cdr3_nt: TGCAGCGTCCGCGGACGGTTTTACAATGAGCAGTTCTTC
cdr3_aa: CSVRGRFYNEQFF

d_call: NA
v_call: TRBV29-1
clone_size: few
j_call: TRBJ1-4
cdr3_nt: TGCAGCGTTGGGGGACCAGGAGCAACTAATGAAAAACTGTTTTTT
cdr3_aa: CSVGGPGATNEKLFF

d_call: NA
v_call: TRBV29-1
clone_size: NA
j_call: TRBJ2-3
cdr3_nt: TGCAGCGCAAAGCGCTTGGGGCAGGGGCATGTAGATACGCAGTATTTT
cdr3_aa: CSAKRLGQGHVDTQYF

d_call: NA
v_call: TRBV9
clone_size: few
j_call: TRBJ2-1
cdr3_nt: TGTGCCAGCAGCTCTAGTAATGAGCAGTTCTTC
cdr3_aa: CASSSSNEQFF

d_call: NA
v_call: TRBV7-2
clone_size: few
j_call: TRBJ2-3
cdr3_nt: TGTGCCAGCAGACGAGCGGCCACAGATACGCAGTATTTT
cdr3_aa: CASRRAATDTQYF

d_call: NA
v_call: TRBV19
clone_size: NA
j_call: TRBJ2-1
cdr3_nt: TGTGCCAGTAGTTGGGGGGCGTACAATGAGCAGTTCTTC
cdr3_aa: CASSWGAYNEQFF

d_call: NA
v_call: TRBV7-2
clone_size: NA
j_call: TRBJ2-7
cdr3_nt: TGTGCCAGCAGCTTAATGGCTAGCAGAGCCTACGAGCAGTACTTC
cdr3_aa: CASSLMASRAYEQYF

d_call: TRBD1
v_call: TRBV2
clone_size: NA
j_call: TRBJ1-2
cdr3_nt: TGTGCCAGCAGCGCCGGGACAGGGAAGTTGGGTAACTATGGCTACACCTTC
cdr3_aa: CASSAGTGKLGNYGYTF

d_call: NA
v_call: TRBV6-6
clone_size: few
j_call: TRBJ2-5
cdr3_nt: TGTGCCACAGCTACTCCGGGTTCCGGAGAGACCCAGTACTTC
cdr3_aa: CATATPGSGETQYF

d_call: NA
v_call: TRBV5-4
clone_size: NA
j_call: TRBJ1-2
cdr3_nt: TGTGCCAGCAGCGGGGGAGGGACGGGAGACTATGGCTACACCTTC
cdr3_aa: CASSGGGTGDYGYTF

d_call: TRBD1
v_call: TRBV9
clone_size: few
j_call: TRBJ1-5
cdr3_nt: TGTGCCAGCAGCGCAACAGGGGGTTACAATCAGCCCCAGCATTTT
cdr3_aa: CASSATGGYNQPQHF

d_call: NA
v_call: TRBV28
clone_size: NA
j_call: TRBJ2-3
cdr3_nt: TGTGCCAGCAGTTACCCCGGGGATACGCAGTATTTT
cdr3_aa: CASSYPGDTQYF

d_call: NA
v_call: TRBV27
clone_size: few
j_call: TRBJ1-5
cdr3_nt: TGTGCCAGCAGTTTGGAGGGGTATCAGCCCCAGCATTTT
cdr3_aa: CASSLEGYQPQHF

d_call: NA
v_call: TRBV18
clone_size: few
j_call: TRBJ2-7
cdr3_nt: TGTGCCAGCTCACCAGGGTTTTTCTTCGAGCAGTACTTC
cdr3_aa: CASSPGFFFEQYF

d_call: TRBD1
v_call: TRBV5-6
clone_size: few
j_call: TRBJ2-5
cdr3_nt: TGTGCCAGCAGCTTACAGGGGTCCCAAGAGACCCAGTACTTC
cdr3_aa: CASSLQGSQETQYF

d_call: NA
v_call: TRBV7-7
clone_size: few
j_call: TRBJ2-1
cdr3_nt: TGTGCTAGCAGCTTAGAGGCCCTATACAATGAGCAGTTCTTC
cdr3_aa: CASSLEALYNEQFF

d_call: NA
v_call: TRBV25-1
clone_size: NA
j_call: TRBJ1-1
cdr3_nt: TGTGCCAGCAGTGTAACAGGTACTCCTAAAGCTTTCTTT
cdr3_aa: CASSVTGTPKAFF

d_call: TRBD2
v_call: TRBV18
clone_size: NA
j_call: TRBJ2-3
cdr3_nt: TGTGCCAGCTCACCGCGGAGCGGGAGAAGGCTTGATACGCAGTATTTT
cdr3_aa: CASSPRSGRRLDTQYF

d_call: NA
v_call: TRBV7-9
clone_size: NA
j_call: TRBJ2-7
cdr3_nt: TGTGCCAGCAGCCCTAGTTGGAGCGAGCAGTACTTC
cdr3_aa: CASSPSWSEQYF

d_call: TRBD1
v_call: TRBV27
clone_size: NA
j_call: TRBJ2-7
cdr3_nt: TGTGCCAGCAGTCTGGACAGGGGGCGTAGCGAGCAGTACTTC
cdr3_aa: CASSLDRGRSEQYF

d_call: TRBD2
v_call: TRBV27
clone_size: NA
j_call: TRBJ2-3
cdr3_nt: TGTGCCAGCAGTTCCCTTAGCGGGAGTCGTCCGGATACGCAGTATTTT
cdr3_aa: CASSSLSGSRPDTQYF

d_call: TRBD2
v_call: TRBV6-5
clone_size: few
j_call: TRBJ2-2
cdr3_nt: TGTGCCAGCAGAACCGGGACTAGCGGGGCTGGGGAGCTGTTTTTT
cdr3_aa: CASRTGTSGAGELFF

d_call: TRBD1
v_call: TRBV4-1
clone_size: NA
j_call: TRBJ1-5
cdr3_nt: TGCGCCAGCAGCCAAGGATGGACAGGGGGCCTCCACAATCAGCCCCAGCATTTT
cdr3_aa: CASSQGWTGGLHNQPQHF

d_call: TRBD1
v_call: TRBV2
clone_size: NA
j_call: TRBJ2-2
cdr3_nt: TGTGCCACCCGGGACAGGGCGGACACCGGGGAGCTGTTTTTT
cdr3_aa: CATRDRADTGELFF